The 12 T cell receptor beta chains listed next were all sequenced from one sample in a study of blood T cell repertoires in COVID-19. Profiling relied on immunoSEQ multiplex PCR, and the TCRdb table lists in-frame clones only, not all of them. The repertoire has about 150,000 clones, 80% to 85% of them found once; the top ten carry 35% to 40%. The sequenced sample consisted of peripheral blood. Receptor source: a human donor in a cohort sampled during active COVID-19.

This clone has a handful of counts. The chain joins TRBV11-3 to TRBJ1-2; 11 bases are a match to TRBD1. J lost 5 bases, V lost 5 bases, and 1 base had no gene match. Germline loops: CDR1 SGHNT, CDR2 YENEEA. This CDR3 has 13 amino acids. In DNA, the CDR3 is TGTGCCAGCAGCGGGACAGGGGGATATGGCTACACCTTC. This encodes CASSGTGGYGYTF.

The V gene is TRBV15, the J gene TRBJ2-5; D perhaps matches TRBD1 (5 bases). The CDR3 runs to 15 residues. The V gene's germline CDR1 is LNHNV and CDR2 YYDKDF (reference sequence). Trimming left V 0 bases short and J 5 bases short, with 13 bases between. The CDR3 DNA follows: TGTGCCACCAGCAGAGATCGACAGCCCTGGGAGACCCAGTACTTC. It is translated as CATSRDRQPWETQYF.

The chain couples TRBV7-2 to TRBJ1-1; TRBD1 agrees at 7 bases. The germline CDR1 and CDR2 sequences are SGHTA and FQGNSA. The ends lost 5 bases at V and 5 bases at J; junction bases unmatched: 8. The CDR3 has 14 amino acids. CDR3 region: CASSPRQGSTEAFF. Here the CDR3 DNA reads TGTGCCAGCAGCCCGAGACAGGGATCAACTGAAGCTTTCTTT.

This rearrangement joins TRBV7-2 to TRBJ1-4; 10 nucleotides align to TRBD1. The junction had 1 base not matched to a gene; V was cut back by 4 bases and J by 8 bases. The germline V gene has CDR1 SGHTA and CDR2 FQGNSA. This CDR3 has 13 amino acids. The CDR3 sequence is CASSSDRGEKLFF. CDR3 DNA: TGTGCCAGCAGCTCGGACAGGGGGGAAAAACTGTTTTTT.

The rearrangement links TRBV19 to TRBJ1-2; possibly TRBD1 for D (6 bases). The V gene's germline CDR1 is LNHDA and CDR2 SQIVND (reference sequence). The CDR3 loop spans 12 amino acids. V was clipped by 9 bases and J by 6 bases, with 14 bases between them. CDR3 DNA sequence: TGTGCCAGCACCCCCAGGGGCGATGGCTACACCTTC. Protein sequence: CASTPRGDGYTF.

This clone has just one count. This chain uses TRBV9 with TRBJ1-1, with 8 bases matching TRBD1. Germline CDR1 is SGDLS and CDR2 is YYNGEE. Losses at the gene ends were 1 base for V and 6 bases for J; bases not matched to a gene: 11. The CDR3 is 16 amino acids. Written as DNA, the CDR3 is TGTGCCAGCAGCGTACAGGGGGCCGGGGGAGTAGCTGAAGCTTTCTTT. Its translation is CASSVQGAGGVAEAFF.

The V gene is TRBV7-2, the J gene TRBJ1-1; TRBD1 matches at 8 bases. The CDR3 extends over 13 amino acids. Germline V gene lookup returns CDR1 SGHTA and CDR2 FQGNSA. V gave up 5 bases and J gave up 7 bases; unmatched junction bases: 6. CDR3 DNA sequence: TGTGCCAGCAGCCCCCGGACAGGGAGTGAAGCTTTCTTT. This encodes CASSPRTGSEAFF.

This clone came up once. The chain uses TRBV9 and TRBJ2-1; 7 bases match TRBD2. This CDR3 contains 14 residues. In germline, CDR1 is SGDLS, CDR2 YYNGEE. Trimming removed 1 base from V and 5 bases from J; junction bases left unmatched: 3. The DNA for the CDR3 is TGTGCCAGCAGCGTACGGGGGGATAACAATGAGCAGTTCTTC. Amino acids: CASSVRGDNNEQFF.

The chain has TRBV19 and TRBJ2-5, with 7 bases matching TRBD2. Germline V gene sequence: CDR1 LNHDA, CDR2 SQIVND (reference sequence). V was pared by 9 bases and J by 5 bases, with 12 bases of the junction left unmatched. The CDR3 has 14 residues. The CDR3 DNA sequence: TGTGCCAGCGCTATCCCGGGAGCGGGGGAGACCCAGTACTTC. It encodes CASAIPGAGETQYF.

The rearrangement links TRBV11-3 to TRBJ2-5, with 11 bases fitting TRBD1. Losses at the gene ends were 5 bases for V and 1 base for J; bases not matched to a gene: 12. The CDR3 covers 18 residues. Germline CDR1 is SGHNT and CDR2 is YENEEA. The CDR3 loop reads CASSPGQGASTFQETQYF. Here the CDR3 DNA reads TGTGCCAGCAGCCCCGGACAGGGGGCGTCGACCTTCCAAGAGACCCAGTACTTC.

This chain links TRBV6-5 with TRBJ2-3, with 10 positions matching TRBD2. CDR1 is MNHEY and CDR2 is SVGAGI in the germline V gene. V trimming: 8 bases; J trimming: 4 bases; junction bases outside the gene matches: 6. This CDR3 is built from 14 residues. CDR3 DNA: TGTGCCAGCGAGGAGCGGGGGGGCCCAGATACGCAGTATTTT. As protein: CASEERGGPDTQYF.

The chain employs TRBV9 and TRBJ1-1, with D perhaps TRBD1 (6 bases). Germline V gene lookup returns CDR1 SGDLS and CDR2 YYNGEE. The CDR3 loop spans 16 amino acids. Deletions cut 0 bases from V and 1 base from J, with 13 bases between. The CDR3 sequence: CASSVAPQGRNTEAFF. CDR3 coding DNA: TGTGCCAGCAGCGTAGCCCCACAGGGTAGGAACACTGAAGCTTTCTTT.